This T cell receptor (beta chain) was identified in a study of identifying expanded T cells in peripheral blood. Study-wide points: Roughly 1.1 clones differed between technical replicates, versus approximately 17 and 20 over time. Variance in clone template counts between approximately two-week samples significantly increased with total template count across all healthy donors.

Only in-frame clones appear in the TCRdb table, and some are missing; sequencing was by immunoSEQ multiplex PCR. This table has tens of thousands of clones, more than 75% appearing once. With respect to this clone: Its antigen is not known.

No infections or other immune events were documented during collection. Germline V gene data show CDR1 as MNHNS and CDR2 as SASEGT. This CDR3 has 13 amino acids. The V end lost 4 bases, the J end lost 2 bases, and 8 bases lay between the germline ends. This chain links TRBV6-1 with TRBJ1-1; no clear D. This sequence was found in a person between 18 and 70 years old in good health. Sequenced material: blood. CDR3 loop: CASSVTGNTEAFF. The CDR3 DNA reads TGTGCCAGCAGTGTGACGGGTAACACTGAAGCTTTCTTT.